This T cell receptor (beta chain) was sequenced for a study of T cell changes during pregnancy in multiple sclerosis. The CDR3 length is 16 residues. CDR1 and CDR2 (germline): MNHEY, SVGAGI. V shed 2 bases and J shed 0 bases, with 11 bases lying between them. The protocol was immunoSEQ multiplex PCR, while the TCRdb copy is restricted to in-frame clones and leaves out a portion. The sample holds more than 65,000 clones, 90% seen once. The receptor comes from a female donor in good health, enrolled as a control in a pregnancy study. This chain connects TRBV6-5 to TRBJ1-3, with D unclear. This specimen consisted of peripheral blood, obtained after pregnancy. CDR3 sequence: CASSYAGPLSGNTIYF. DNA of the CDR3: TGTGCCAGCAGTTACGCAGGTCCCCTCTCTGGAAACACCATATATTTT.